The source of this T cell receptor (beta chain) is a study of T cell clonotyping in hematopoietic cell transplantation. Libraries were prepared by immunoSEQ multiplex PCR; TCRdb keeps only in-frame clonotypes and omits some of them. The repertoire holds 35,000 to 45,000 clones, with 80% to 90% as singletons. Trimming stripped 0 bases from V and 1 base from J, with 8 bases between. The CDR3 is made up of 14 amino acids. CDR1 and CDR2 (germline): SGHRS, YFSETQ. As for this clone: Its antigen is not identified.

Whole-study results and caveats: After transplant, recipient diversity fell while pathologically expanded clonotypes grew through day 180. Broader posttransplant TCR repertoire diversity was predicted by graft donor and pretransplant recipient Inverse Simpson Index values. Few recipient clonotypes overlapped donors; over 95% were de novo at given depth.

The receptor's source is a woman aged 40 to 50 in good health. Some clones in this sample may be carry-over from other donors' samples. This chain joins TRBV5-1 and TRBJ2-7, with D perhaps TRBD1 or TRBD2 (5 bases each). The sample consisted of peripheral blood mononuclear cells. The CDR3 DNA follows: TGCGCCAGCAGCTTGGGGGGGTTATCCTACGAGCAGTACTTC. Its translation is CASSLGGLSYEQYF.